Listed here are 11 T cell receptor beta chains from one sample, sequenced in a study of cytomegalovirus exposure and HLA in healthy donors. PCR was performed using 60 Vbeta and 13 Jbeta primers. The table came from immunoSEQ multiplex PCR; TCRdb's copy has only in-frame clones and leaves some out. Of 150,000 to 250,000 clones listed, approximately 80% are singletons. The sequencing input was PBMCs. These receptors originate from a boy younger than 10 in good health and CMV-seronegative.

The chain is built from TRBV5-1 and TRBJ2-5, with TRBD2 as a possible D gene (6 bases). From germline, CDR1 is SGHRS and CDR2 YFSETQ. Trimming took 1 base from V and 4 from J, leaving 14 bases between them. The CDR3 is 15 residues long. CDR3 sequence: CASSLMGQGGETQYF. Written as DNA, the CDR3 is TGCGCCAGCAGCTTGATGGGGCAGGGAGGAGAGACCCAGTACTTC.

The chain recombines TRBV29-1 with TRBJ2-5, with 10 positions matching TRBD1. The DNA matches TRBJ2-7 better at its end, which makes the J call doubtful. The CDR3 runs 15 residues. Germline values: CDR1 SQVTM, CDR2 ANQGSEA. As DNA, the CDR3 is TGCAGCTCATCGGACCGGGACAGGGGAACCTACGAGCAGTACTTC. Translating it yields CSSSDRDRGTYEQYF.

This chain links TRBV15 with TRBJ2-7; 10 bases fit TRBD1. The CDR3 has 18 residues. Germline trimming cut 0 bases from V and 1 base from J; bases unmatched to any gene: 9. In germline, CDR1 is LNHNV, CDR2 YYDKDF (reference sequence). CDR3 bases: TGTGCCACCAGCAGAGATACCCGGAGGGACAGGGGTTCCTACGAGCAGTACTTC. It encodes CATSRDTRRDRGSYEQYF.

The chain links TRBV18 to TRBJ2-3; 9 bases are a match to TRBD1. This CDR3 has 15 amino acids. With 4 bases clipped from V and 6 bases from J, the junction kept 8 bases outside the gene matches. Germline V gene data show CDR1 as KGHSH and CDR2 as LQKENI. The CDR3 is CASSRGQGPVDTQYF. In DNA, the CDR3 is TGTGCCAGCTCACGCGGACAGGGGCCGGTGGATACGCAGTATTTT.

The rearrangement joins TRBV18 to TRBJ1-2; a possible D gene is TRBD1 (6 bases). Trimming removed 2 bases from V and 4 bases from J, with 14 bases in between. Looked up from germline, CDR1 is KGHSH and CDR2 is LQKENI. This CDR3 has 15 residues. CDR3 DNA: TGTGCCAGCTCACCAAGGTCGGACAGAAGCTATGGCTACACCTTC. The encoded protein is CASSPRSDRSYGYTF. Filled out from reference TRBV18 and TRBJ1-2, the complete variable domain reads NAGVMQNPRHLVRRRGQEARLRCSPMKGHSHVYWYRQLPEEGLKFMVYLQKENIIDESGMPKERFSAEFPKEGPSILRIQQVVRGDSAAYFCASSPRSDRSYGYTFGSGTRLTVV.

This chain joins TRBV2 and TRBJ2-4, with D possibly TRBD2 on 6 matching bases. The CDR3 loop spans 18 amino acids. Germline V CDR1 and CDR2: SNHLY, FYNNEI. V lost 6 bases and J 0 bases, leaving 21 bases between the germline ends. Written as DNA, the CDR3 is TGTGCCAGCAGATACACCAGGAGGGGAGTCGTAGCCAAAAACATTCAGTACTTC. Its protein product is CASRYTRRGVVAKNIQYF.

The chain combines TRBV15 with TRBJ2-5, with D possibly being TRBD1 (6 bases). Germline CDR1 LNHNV, CDR2 YYDKDF (reference sequence). The V gene lost 8 bases and the J gene lost 0 bases, with 22 bases spanning the gap. The CDR3 contains 17 residues. CDR3 loop: CATGDKQQQRNQETQYF. The CDR3 nucleotides are TGTGCCACCGGGGACAAGCAGCAACAGAGGAACCAAGAGACCCAGTACTTC.

Note on this clone: Other DNA sequences of this sample code for an identical CDR3. The V gene is TRBV7-9, the J gene TRBJ2-3; D is possibly TRBD1 (6 bases). This CDR3 region has 17 residues. The ends were cut back, 5 bases at V and 6 bases at J, with 24 bases in the middle. Germline values: CDR1 SEHNR, CDR2 FQNEAQ (reference sequence). The CDR3 protein is CASSRTGPGAFGDTQYF. The CDR3 DNA follows: TGTGCCAGCAGCCGAACTGGGCCAGGGGCGTTTGGGGATACGCAGTATTTT. The full variable domain, with the rest looked up from reference TRBV7-9 and TRBJ2-3, is DTGVSQNPRHKITKRGQNVTFRCDPISEHNRLYWYRQTLGQGPEFLTYFQNEAQLEKSRLLSDRFSAERPKGSFSTLEIQRTEQGDSAMYLCASSRTGPGAFGDTQYFGPGTRLTVL.

The CDR3 region has the DNA TGTGCCAGTAGTATAGGAACAAACTATGGCTACACCTTC. This codes for CASSIGTNYGYTF. The chain is built from TRBV19 and TRBJ1-2; no clear D. CDR1 is LNHDA and CDR2 is SQIVND in the germline V gene (reference sequence). CDR3 size: 13 residues. Between the trimmed V and J ends, which lost 1 base and 2 bases, there was a span of 5 bases.

The V call is TRBV4-3, the J call TRBJ2-3; 11 bases match TRBD2. The CDR3 loop spans 16 amino acids. V lost 4 bases, J lost 2 bases, and 5 bases stayed unmatched. Germline assignment: CDR1 LGHNA and CDR2 YSLEER. The CDR3 bases are TGCGCCAGCAGCCTACGACTAGCGGGGATCACAGATACGCAGTATTTT. It encodes CASSLRLAGITDTQYF.

The rearrangement joins TRBV28 to TRBJ1-1; D ambiguous. Deletions cut 6 bases from V and 12 bases from J, with 17 bases between. This CDR3 has 12 amino acids. Germline values: CDR1 MDHEN, CDR2 SYDVKM. In DNA form, the CDR3 reads TGTGCCAGCAGCCGTACCCCCGAGAAGACTTTCTTT. It encodes CASSRTPEKTFF. The whole variable domain, remainder taken from reference TRBV28 and TRBJ1-1, is DVKVTQSSRYLVKRTGEKVFLECVQDMDHENMFWYRQDPGLGLRLIYFSYDVKMKEKGDIPEGYSVSREKKERFSLILESASTNQTSMYLCASSRTPEKTFFGQGTRLTVV.